These 32 T cell receptor beta chains came from one sample sequenced in a study of blood T cell repertoires in COVID-19. Generated by immunoSEQ multiplex PCR, the TCRdb table keeps only in-frame clones and is missing some. The sample has over 200,000 clones; 70% to 90% are singletons. Sequenced input: PBMCs or T cells enriched from blood (not recorded which). The source of these receptors is a woman between 45 and 60 years old who had recovered from COVID-19.

The CDR3 is CASSLGLMGGSTDTQYF. The CDR3 DNA sequence: TGTGCCAGCAGCTTGGGCCTTATGGGAGGAAGCACAGATACGCAGTATTTT. The chain is built from TRBV5-4 and TRBJ2-3; perhaps TRBD2 as D (6 bases). The germline V gene has CDR1 SGHNT and CDR2 YYREEE (reference sequence). Trimming cost V 0 bases and J 0 bases, with 14 bases left between them. CDR3 size: 17 residues.

In its sample, this clone was seen a few times. V gene TRBV21-1 combines with J gene TRBJ1-6. TRBV21-1 is tagged as a pseudogene. This CDR3 spans 12 amino acids. The CDR3 region is CASYRRGSPLHF. Written as DNA, the CDR3 is TGTGCCAGCTATCGGAGGGGTTCACCCCTCCACTTT.

This clone was recorded once. This rearrangement joins TRBV7-9 to TRBJ1-5; 10 nucleotides match TRBD1. This CDR3 has 14 amino acids. CDR1 and CDR2 from the germline V gene are SEHNR and FQNEAQ (reference sequence). V lost 5 bases and J lost 5; bases outside the gene matches: 3. CDR3 sequence: CASSTTGGDQPQHF. CDR3 sequence (DNA): TGTGCCAGCAGCACGACAGGGGGCGATCAGCCCCAGCATTTT.

This sequence joins TRBV9 and TRBJ2-3; D unresolved. This CDR3 comprises 12 residues. Looked up from germline, CDR1 is SGDLS and CDR2 is YYNGEE. V was shortened by 5 bases and J by 1 base, with 5 bases between the two germline ends. The chain's CDR3 is CASRGGTDTQYF. The CDR3 region has the DNA TGTGCCAGCAGGGGCGGCACAGATACGCAGTATTTT.

This clone was seen more than once but under ten times. The rearrangement joins TRBV2 to TRBJ1-6, with a tentative D call TRBD1 (5 bases). This CDR3 contains 13 residues. Trimming stripped 8 bases from V and 5 bases from J, with 10 bases between. Germline CDR1 is SNHLY and CDR2 is FYNNEI. DNA for the CDR3: TGTGCCAGCTCGCAGGGCAATAATTCACCCCTCCACTTT. It specifies CASSQGNNSPLHF.

V and J are TRBV19 and TRBJ1-5, with 7 nucleotides matching TRBD1. V was pared by 4 bases and J by 4 bases, with 4 bases of the junction left unmatched. Germline V gene data show CDR1 as LNHDA and CDR2 as SQIVND (reference sequence). The CDR3 totals 14 residues. The CDR3, as DNA: TGTGCCAGTAGTAGACCGGGACAGAATCAGCCCCAGCATTTT. Residues: CASSRPGQNQPQHF.

The chain recombines TRBV19 with TRBJ2-6; 7 nucleotides line up with TRBD2. Germline V gene lookup returns CDR1 LNHDA and CDR2 SQIVND (reference sequence). This CDR3 contains 20 residues. The ends lost 3 bases at V and 0 bases at J; junction bases unmatched: 14. This chain's CDR3 is CASSIPREAGSYSGANVLTF. The CDR3 DNA reads TGTGCCAGTAGTATCCCCCGGGAGGCAGGGAGTTACTCTGGGGCCAACGTCCTGACTTTC.

The rearrangement joins TRBV11-2 to TRBJ2-1; perhaps TRBD2 as D (5 bases). CDR3 length: 14 amino acids. The V gene's germline CDR1 is SGHAT and CDR2 FQNNGV. The V end lost 3 bases, the J end lost 4 bases, and 10 bases lay between the germline ends. The DNA of the CDR3 is TGTGCCAGCAGCTTCCCGGGCGGGTACAATGAGCAGTTCTTC. It encodes CASSFPGGYNEQFF.

The chain has TRBV16 and TRBJ2-3, with a weak D call TRBD1 (6 bases). The CDR3 totals 15 residues. V was pared by 0 bases and J by 5 bases, with 12 bases between. The germline V gene has CDR1 KGHSY and CDR2 FQNENV. The CDR3 reads CASSQSDSLGDTQYF. The CDR3 DNA reads TGTGCCAGCAGCCAATCGGACAGCCTGGGAGATACGCAGTATTTT.

This sequence joins TRBV12-3 or TRBV12-4 and TRBJ2-7; possible D gene TRBD1, 5 bases. CDR3 length equals 11 residues. V shed 6 bases and J shed 3 bases, with 6 bases lying between them. DNA of the CDR3: TGTGCCAGCAGGCAGGGCTACGAGCAGTACTTC. It codes for CASRQGYEQYF.

V gene TRBV27 combines with J gene TRBJ2-3; no definite D call. This CDR3 contains 14 residues. The ends were cut back, 6 bases at V and 2 bases at J, with 12 bases in the middle. The germline gives CDR1 MNHEY, CDR2 SMNVEV (reference sequence). The CDR3 reads CASRLKPPTDTQYF. The CDR3 DNA sequence: TGTGCCAGCAGATTAAAGCCGCCCACAGATACGCAGTATTTT.

This chain joins TRBV25-1 and TRBJ2-5, with 8 bases that match TRBD2. Germline V gene lookup returns CDR1 MGHDK and CDR2 SYGVNS. The CDR3 length is 16 residues. The V gene end was trimmed by 4 bases and the J gene end by 5 bases; junction bases not matched to a gene: 12. CDR3 coding DNA: TGTGCCAGCAGTGCTGGGGGGGTAGCGGGATCGGAGACCCAGTACTTC. Amino acid sequence: CASSAGGVAGSETQYF.

J is TRBJ1-5 and V is TRBV19; the D is unclear. The CDR3 spans 16 residues. V lost 2 bases to trimming and J lost 4 bases, with 15 bases between them. Germline V gives CDR1 LNHDA, CDR2 SQIVND (reference sequence). CDR3 DNA: TGTGCCAGTAGTATATCCCCGGGATGGCCGAATCAGCCCCAGCATTTT. Translated, it gives CASSISPGWPNQPQHF.

The V gene is TRBV28, the J gene TRBJ1-2; perhaps TRBD1 as D (5 bases). This CDR3 is 14 amino acids long. Germline CDR1 is MDHEN and CDR2 is SYDVKM. Trimming removed 7 bases from V and 4 bases from J, with 16 bases in between. The CDR3 DNA is TGTGCCAGCATTACGCCGGGGGAACTCTATGGCTACACCTTC. Translation: CASITPGELYGYTF.

The rearrangement uses TRBV28 and TRBJ2-1, with D possibly TRBD2 on 7 matching bases. The CDR3 totals 17 residues. V was pared by 2 bases and J by 5 bases, with 19 bases between. CDR1 and CDR2 (germline): MDHEN, SYDVKM. As DNA, the CDR3 is TGTGCCAGCAGTTTAGAGGGGGGGACTCGCCCCAACAATGAGCAGTTCTTC. Encoded protein: CASSLEGGTRPNNEQFF.

The rearrangement links TRBV5-1 to TRBJ2-4; 15 positions match TRBD2. Looked up from germline, CDR1 is SGHRS and CDR2 is YFSETQ. V trimming: 0 bases; J trimming: 0 bases; junction bases outside the gene matches: 4. The CDR3 has 19 amino acids. CDR3 residues: CASSLAGLAGGGAKNIQYF. The CDR3 DNA is TGCGCCAGCAGCTTGGCCGGACTAGCGGGAGGGGGAGCCAAAAACATTCAGTACTTC.

The chain couples TRBV29-1 to TRBJ2-3; maybe TRBD2 (6 bases). This CDR3 region has 15 residues. The V end was cut by 0 bases, the J end by 4 bases, with 14 bases between. Germline V gene sequence: CDR1 SQVTM, CDR2 ANQGSEA. The CDR3 loop reads CSVEDGGSRADTQYF. The CDR3 bases are TGCAGCGTTGAAGATGGAGGGAGTAGGGCAGATACGCAGTATTTT.

This chain joins TRBV3-1 (or the pseudogene TRBV3-2) and TRBJ2-7; 14 nucleotides line up with TRBD2. With V trimmed by 1 base and J by 12 bases, 5 bases remained unmatched. Germline V gene data show CDR1 as LGHDT and CDR2 as YNNKEL (reference sequence). The CDR3 has 14 residues. The CDR3 loop reads CASSQGTSGRRGYF. The DNA for the CDR3 is TGTGCCAGCAGCCAAGGGACTAGCGGGAGGAGGGGGTACTTC.

This clone was detected only once. This chain connects TRBV19 to TRBJ2-7; 9 nucleotides line up with TRBD2. This CDR3 is 14 amino acids long. Germline V gives CDR1 LNHDA, CDR2 SQIVND (reference sequence). After removal of 8 bases from V and 3 bases from J, the junction contained 8 bases not matched to a gene. The CDR3 loop is CASGRAGGFYEQYF. The CDR3 DNA reads as TGTGCCAGTGGCAGAGCGGGAGGATTCTACGAGCAGTACTTC.

The rearrangement uses TRBV14 and TRBJ2-2; 9 nucleotides match TRBD1. Germline V gene sequence: CDR1 SGHDN, CDR2 FVKESK. The ends lost 4 bases at V and 4 bases at J; junction bases unmatched: 7. CDR3 length equals 16 residues. The CDR3 DNA reads as TGTGCCAGCAGCCGAAAGGACAGGGGAGGCACCGGGGAGCTGTTTTTT. Protein: CASSRKDRGGTGELFF.

This sequence joins TRBV19 and TRBJ2-3, with D tentatively TRBD1 (5 bases). V was trimmed by 2 bases and J by 4 bases, leaving 10 bases between them. This CDR3 region has 14 residues. CDR1 and CDR2 from the germline V gene are LNHDA and SQIVND (reference sequence). CDR3 sequence: CASSIQGAPDTQYF. The CDR3 DNA is TGTGCCAGTAGTATACAAGGGGCCCCAGATACGCAGTATTTT.

Notes on this clone: Other DNA variants within this sample encode the same CDR3. The chain has TRBV7-9 and TRBJ2-7; TRBD1 might be the D (6 bases). Trimming took 1 base from V and 3 from J, leaving 10 bases between them. CDR3 length: 14 residues. Germline-derived CDR1 and CDR2 are SEHNR and FQNEAQ (reference sequence). CDR3 in DNA: TGTGCCAGCAGCTTAGTGGACAGCAGCTACGAGCAGTACTTC. Residues: CASSLVDSSYEQYF.

In regard to this clone: An end of the junction does not agree with germline; a read error may underlie this. The rearrangement joins TRBV7-7 to TRBJ2-3; 9 positions match TRBD2. Germline values: CDR1 SSHAT, CDR2 FNYEAQ (reference sequence). The CDR3 runs to 16 residues. The CDR3 loop is CASSQLAGVSADTQYF. CDR3 nucleotide sequence: TGTGCTAGCAGCCAATTAGCGGGAGTGAGCGCAGATACGCAGTATTTT.

This chain joins TRBV7-8 and TRBJ2-7; D possibly corresponds to TRBD2 (5 bases). The CDR3 length is 15 residues. Germline CDR1 and CDR2: SGHVS and FQNEAQ. Between the trimmed V and J ends, which lost 0 bases and 4 bases, there was a span of 13 bases. The CDR3 here is CASSLAHSGPYEQYF. CDR3 DNA sequence: TGTGCCAGCAGCTTAGCGCACAGCGGCCCTTACGAGCAGTACTTC. Looking up the rest from reference TRBV7-8 and TRBJ2-7 gives the full variable domain: GAGVSQSPRYKVAKRGQDVALRCDPISGHVSLFWYQQALGQGPEFLTYFQNEAQLDKSGLPSDRFFAERPEGSVSTLKIQRTQQEDSAVYLCASSLAHSGPYEQYFGPGTRLTVT.

This clone has only one observation. The chain combines TRBV19 with TRBJ1-2; TRBD1 might be the D (5 bases). Germline loops: CDR1 LNHDA, CDR2 SQIVND (reference sequence). The CDR3 extends over 15 amino acids. The V and J ends lost 3 bases and 2 bases respectively, with 13 bases between them. CDR3 sequence (DNA): TGTGCCAGTAGTATGATGGGGGGGAAGAACTATGGCTACACCTTC. It encodes CASSMMGGKNYGYTF.

The chain joins TRBV5-1 to TRBJ1-6, with D tentatively TRBD1 (5 bases). Germline-derived CDR1 and CDR2 are SGHRS and YFSETQ. The CDR3 totals 14 residues. The germline V and J ends were trimmed by 4 bases and 9 bases, with 14 bases remaining between them. CDR3 sequence reads: CASSLTVRGSPLHF. The CDR3 bases are TGCGCCAGCAGCCTGACAGTGCGGGGTTCACCCCTCCACTTT.

The chain employs TRBV2 and TRBJ2-7; perhaps TRBD1 as D (6 bases). The germline V gene encodes CDR1 SNHLY and CDR2 FYNNEI. V lost 3 bases to trimming and J lost 3 bases, with 12 bases between them. The CDR3 loop spans 14 amino acids. The CDR3 loop reads CASSEHRADYEQYF. CDR3 DNA: TGTGCCAGCAGTGAGCACAGGGCAGACTACGAGCAGTACTTC.

The genes are TRBV5-4 and TRBJ1-6, with a tentative D call TRBD1 (5 bases). V dropped 0 bases and J dropped 6 bases, with 7 bases sitting between them. This CDR3 region has 14 residues. CDR1 and CDR2 (germline): SGHNT, YYREEE (reference sequence). Here the CDR3 DNA reads TGTGCCAGCAGCTTGGGACAGCTTAATTCACCCCTCCACTTT. It translates to CASSLGQLNSPLHF.

The CDR3 nucleotides read TGCACCAGCAGTCTTGTGACACATCGGAGGCAGTTAAGCTCCTATAATTCACCCCTCCACTTT. It translates to CTSSLVTHRRQLSSYNSPLHF. The chain joins TRBV1 to TRBJ1-6. TRBV1 corresponds to a pseudogene. CDR3 length: 21 amino acids.

The chain recombines TRBV6-1 with TRBJ1-5; D is possibly TRBD1 (5 bases). The germline CDR1 and CDR2 sequences are MNHNS and SASEGT. V lost 0 bases to trimming and J lost 0 bases, with 12 bases between them. CDR3 length: 17 amino acids. Written as DNA, the CDR3 is TGTGCCAGCAGTGAAGCGCCAGGGTTTCTTAGCAATCAGCCCCAGCATTTT. It encodes CASSEAPGFLSNQPQHF.

The V call is TRBV28, the J call TRBJ2-3; 7 positions match TRBD2. Germline trimming cut 3 bases from V and 4 bases from J; bases unmatched to any gene: 10. CDR1 and CDR2 (germline): MDHEN, SYDVKM. The CDR3 extends over 16 amino acids. The CDR3 region has the DNA TGTGCCAGCAGTTTGTATGGCGGGAGAGGGGCAGATACGCAGTATTTT. Residues: CASSLYGGRGADTQYF.

This rearrangement joins TRBV5-6 to TRBJ2-2, with 7 bases that match TRBD1. The germline V gene has CDR1 SGHDT and CDR2 YYEEEE. This CDR3 region has 16 residues. Trimming cost V 4 bases and J 3 bases; bases outside gene matches: 9. The CDR3, as DNA: TGTGCCAGCAGCATGACAGGGTTGTGGGACACCGGGGAGCTGTTTTTT. Its protein product is CASSMTGLWDTGELFF.